This T cell receptor beta chain was recorded in a study of shared clonotypes between healthy human individuals. Libraries were prepared by immunoSEQ multiplex PCR; TCRdb keeps only in-frame clonotypes and omits some of them. In the table there are some 690,000 clones, about 90% of which are singletons. This CDR3 comprises 15 residues. The V end was cut by 3 bases, the J end by 1 base, with 13 bases between. CDR1 is MNHEY and CDR2 is SVGAGI in the germline V gene. In the case of this clone: Its antigen is still unknown.

General study points: The sharing of roughly 5% of naive CD4 clonotypes was seen across a few donors.

The V gene is TRBV6-5, the J gene TRBJ2-7; TRBD1 or TRBD2 may be the D gene (6 bases each). The clonotype was recovered from a man younger than 35 in good health. Some clones in this sample may be carry-over from other donors' samples. The sample comprised memory CD8+ T cells from PBMCs. Regarding subset: CD45RO+ cells pooled with CCR7-negative TemRA cells. CDR3 loop: CASSYSGALSYEQYF. DNA of the CDR3: TGTGCCAGCAGTTATTCGGGGGCTCTATCCTACGAGCAGTACTTC.